Sequencing of this T cell receptor (beta chain) was carried out in a study of memory CD4+ T cells and cytomegalovirus serostatus. TCRdb keeps only in-frame clones here, not all; method: immunoSEQ multiplex PCR. The sample shows about 25,000 clones, less than 80% of them seen only once. Germline V gene lookup returns CDR1 SGDLS and CDR2 YYNGEE. This CDR3 has 13 amino acids. Trimming shortened V by 1 base and J by 0 bases, and 1 base separated the two germline ends. The sort gate was single viable CD3+CD4+CD8-CD45RO+ cells for memory CD4+ T cells. This sequence joins TRBV9 and TRBJ2-2; D ambiguous. Sequenced material: memory CD4+ T cells from blood. This clonotype was sampled from an adult in good health and CMV-seronegative. The CDR3 loop is CASSVTNTGELFF. The CDR3 DNA is TGTGCCAGCAGCGTAACGAACACCGGGGAGCTGTTTTTT.